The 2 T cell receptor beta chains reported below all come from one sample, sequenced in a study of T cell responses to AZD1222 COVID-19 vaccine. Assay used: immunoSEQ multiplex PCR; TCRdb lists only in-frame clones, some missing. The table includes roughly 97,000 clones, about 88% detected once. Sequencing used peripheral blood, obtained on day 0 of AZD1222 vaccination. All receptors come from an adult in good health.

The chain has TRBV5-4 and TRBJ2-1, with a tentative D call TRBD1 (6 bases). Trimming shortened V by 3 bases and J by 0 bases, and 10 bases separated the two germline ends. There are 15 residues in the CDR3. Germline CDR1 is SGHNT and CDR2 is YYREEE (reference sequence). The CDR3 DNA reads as TGTGCCAGCAGCTCGGGACAAAACTCCTACAATGAGCAGTTCTTC. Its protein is CASSSGQNSYNEQFF.

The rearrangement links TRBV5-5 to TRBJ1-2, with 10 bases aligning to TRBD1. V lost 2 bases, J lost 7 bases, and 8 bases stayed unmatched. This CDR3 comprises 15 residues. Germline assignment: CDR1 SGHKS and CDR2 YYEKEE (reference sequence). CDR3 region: CASSFDRGRLSGYTF. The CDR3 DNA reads TGTGCCAGCAGCTTTGACAGGGGGCGTCTAAGTGGCTACACCTTC.